This TCR beta chain is from a study of regulatory T cells in long-lasting Graves disease. Turning to the study itself: Persistent cases were those of Graves' disease that involved over 5 years of antithyroid drugs with positive TSH receptor antibodies.

This clonotype was recorded at least ten times. The sample's time point: persistent/refractory GD, antithyroid drugs over 5 years with positive TRAb. Generation of the TCR library employed RNA extracted from PBMCs. This CDR3 is 14 amino acids long. Trimming cost V 1 base and J 4 bases, with 11 bases left between them. Library construction for TCR beta used iRepertoire HTBI primers and Arm-PCR of CDR3 regions. TCRdb ran MiXCR on the multiplex PCR reads and lists one entry per CDR3 protein. The sample records about 660,000 distinct CDR3 sequences, roughly 30% being singletons. This TCR came from a female donor with Graves disease. Sequencing was performed on peripheral blood mononuclear cells (PBMCs), taken when the disease was refractory, from a patient treated with antithyroid drugs. The chain combines TRBV12-3 or TRBV12-4 with TRBJ2-7; D not certain. CDR3 nucleotide sequence: TGTGCCAGCAGTTTAGGCCAGAAAGGGTACGAGCAGTACTTC. Its translation is CASSLGQKGYEQYF.